This entry lists 12 T cell receptor beta chains sequenced from one sample in a study of T cell repertoires in cytomegalovirus infection. What these receptors recognize is not known. TCRdb re-derived calls from the reads in MiXCR, one entry per CDR3 protein. Among 450,000 to 650,000 distinct CDR3 sequences listed, 40% were seen once. Sequenced material: cultured PBMCs, taken from culture after CMV antigen stimulation. Every receptor here comes from a human donor in good health (CMV status not recorded). Some clones in this sample may be carry-over from other donors' samples.

The chain is built from TRBV27 and TRBJ1-5; D gene ambiguous. The germline V gene has CDR1 MNHEY and CDR2 SMNVEV (reference sequence). The CDR3 extends over 15 amino acids. The V end was cut by 9 bases, the J end by 1 base, with 16 bases between. This CDR3 is CASRGVFDSNQPQHF. The DNA of the CDR3 is TGTGCCAGTCGTGGGGTGTTCGACAGCAATCAGCCCCAGCATTTT.

The chain combines TRBV7-2 with TRBJ2-5, with D tentatively TRBD1 or TRBD2 (5 bases each). The V gene lost 5 bases and the J gene lost 7 bases, with 11 bases spanning the gap. Germline CDR1 SGHTA, CDR2 FQGNSA. The length of the CDR3 is 12 residues. The CDR3 spells CASSGEGLTQYF. The CDR3 nucleotides are TGTGCCAGCAGCGGTGAGGGGTTGACCCAGTACTTC.

This clonotype has only a few counts. The chain links TRBV7-2 to TRBJ2-1; 7 positions match TRBD1. Germline assignment: CDR1 SGHTA and CDR2 FQGNSA. The CDR3 extends over 15 amino acids. Trimming removed 5 bases from V and 4 bases from J; junction bases left unmatched: 8. The DNA for the CDR3 is TGTGCCAGCAGCAGAGACGGGACAGCATACAATGAGCAGTTCTTC. This codes for CASSRDGTAYNEQFF.

The chain recombines TRBV10-3 with TRBJ2-3; D may be TRBD2 (6 bases). CDR1 and CDR2 from the germline V gene are ENHRY and SYGVKD. This CDR3 is 17 amino acids long. V lost 6 bases and J 2 bases, leaving 21 bases between the germline ends. This CDR3 is CAISPINNGTFTDTQYF. The CDR3 region has the DNA TGTGCCATCAGCCCGATCAACAACGGGACTTTCACAGATACGCAGTATTTT.

J is TRBJ2-7 and V is TRBV2; D remains ambiguous. The germline gives CDR1 SNHLY, CDR2 FYNNEI. Deletions cut 4 bases from V and 2 bases from J, with 15 bases between. The CDR3 runs to 15 residues. The CDR3 sequence: CASSGGRTKAYEQYF. CDR3 DNA sequence: TGTGCCAGCAGTGGAGGAAGGACGAAAGCCTACGAGCAGTACTTC.

Here the CDR3 DNA reads TGTGCCAGCAGCCAATATGGGACAGCCCGTGGGGGCTACACCTTC. It encodes CASSQYGTARGGYTF. The chain is built from TRBV4-2 and TRBJ1-2; TRBD1 agrees at 7 bases. V lost 2 bases, J lost 8 bases, and 11 bases stayed unmatched. The CDR3 has 15 amino acids. Germline CDR1 and CDR2: LGHNA and YNFKEQ.

This clonotype showed up many times. The J gene is TRBJ2-2, the V gene TRBV5-1; a possible D gene is TRBD1 (6 bases). This CDR3 region has 15 residues. V dropped 0 bases and J dropped 2 bases, with 8 bases sitting between them. CDR1 is SGHRS, CDR2 YFSETQ, per germline. The CDR3 protein is CASSLGTANTGELFF. The CDR3 DNA sequence: TGCGCCAGCAGCTTGGGGACAGCTAACACCGGGGAGCTGTTTTTT.

This chain joins TRBV7-2 and TRBJ2-7; the match to TRBD1 covers 9 bases. This CDR3 has 15 amino acids. The ends lost 2 bases at V and 2 bases at J; junction bases unmatched: 4. Germline CDR1 and CDR2: SGHTA and FQGNSA. The CDR3, as DNA: TGTGCCAGCAGCTTAAAGGGACAGGGCACCTACGAGCAGTACTTC. Its translation is CASSLKGQGTYEQYF.

The chain uses TRBV7-2 and TRBJ1-6; a weak D match, TRBD1 (6 bases). Germline V gives CDR1 SGHTA, CDR2 FQGNSA. This CDR3 is 16 amino acids long. Trimming shortened V by 7 bases and J by 2 bases, and 15 bases separated the two germline ends. The CDR3 sequence is CASTDPRGTYNSPLHF. In DNA form, the CDR3 reads TGTGCCAGCACCGACCCCAGGGGAACCTATAATTCACCCCTCCACTTT.

The V gene is TRBV7-2, the J gene TRBJ1-1; 7 nucleotides line up with TRBD1. The CDR3 has 13 residues. The ends lost 5 bases at V and 10 bases at J; junction bases unmatched: 10. CDR1 SGHTA and CDR2 FQGNSA come from the germline V gene. CDR3 loop: CASSTWDSVGAFF. Written as DNA, the CDR3 is TGTGCCAGCAGCACGTGGGACAGTGTTGGAGCTTTCTTT.

This clonotype was detected only a few times. V usage is TRBV7-2 and J usage is TRBJ2-7; no reliable D call. Germline V gene sequence: CDR1 SGHTA, CDR2 FQGNSA. Trimming cost V 2 bases and J 6 bases, with 8 bases left between them. CDR3 length: 12 residues. The CDR3: CASSLFRAEQYF. The CDR3, as DNA: TGTGCCAGCAGCTTATTTAGGGCCGAGCAGTACTTC.

V is TRBV7-2 and J is TRBJ1-2, with D possibly TRBD1 on 6 matching bases. From germline, CDR1 is SGHTA and CDR2 FQGNSA. CDR3 size: 14 residues. V lost 1 base to trimming and J lost 10 bases, with 16 bases between them. In DNA, the CDR3 is TGTGCCAGCAGCTTAGGGGGGGCAGTATGGGTCTACACCTTC. It specifies CASSLGGAVWVYTF. Supplemented by reference TRBV7-2 and TRBJ1-2, the full variable domain reads GAGVSQSPSNKVTEKGKDVELRCDPISGHTALYWYRQSLGQGLEFLIYFQGNSAPDKSGLPSDRFSAERTGGSVSTLTIQRTQQEDSAVYLCASSLGGAVWVYTFGSGTRLTVV.